The entry below gives a single TCR beta chain sequence along with its context. Its antigen is unidentified. Per germline, CDR1 SQVTM and CDR2 ANQGSEA. The junction had 4 bases not matched to a gene; V was cut back by 5 bases and J by 0 bases. The CDR3 is 15 residues long. Via the markers CD45RO/CCR7/CD25/CD127/CD95/CD27, stem cell-like memory, regulatory, central memory and naive CD4+ cells were sorted. This entry comes from a study of beta chain features in type 1 diabetes. The sequenced template was cDNA made from the entire isolated RNA. Generated by immunoSEQ multiplex PCR, the TCRdb table keeps only in-frame clones and is missing some. Among 220,000 or so clones listed, about 70% were seen once. Study-level findings and limits: It was possible that PCR favored shorter templates, equally so in patients and controls. TCRB repertoires of naive, central memory and Treg cells appeared more similar among patients than among healthy donors.

The source is a man aged 30-40 years in good health. The genes are TRBV29-1 and TRBJ2-3; 11 bases map to TRBD2. Sequenced sample: naive CD4+ T cells from blood. The CDR3: CSVRTSGLSTDTQYF. For the CDR3, the DNA is TGCAGCGTTCGGACTAGCGGGCTTAGCACAGATACGCAGTATTTT.